The 12 T cell receptor beta chains presented below share a single source sample, sequenced in a study of identical twins. TCRdb ran MiXCR on the 5' RACE reads and lists one entry per CDR3 protein. The sample lists under 250,000 distinct CDR3 sequences; roughly 13% were seen once. The data also belong to a second study, concerning yellow fever vaccine responses in identical twins.

What was sequenced was memory (CD45RO+) T cells sorted from blood. The receptors stem from a woman younger than 35 in good health.

This clonotype occurred many times. CDR3 amino acids: CASSLSLGRADTQYF. In DNA, the CDR3 is TGTGCCAGCAGTTTATCCCTCGGTCGGGCAGATACGCAGTATTTT. The J gene is TRBJ2-3, the V gene TRBV12-3 or TRBV12-4, with no clear D. The V gene lost 2 bases and the J gene lost 4 bases, with 13 bases spanning the gap. This CDR3 comprises 15 residues.

The chain carries TRBV7-2 and TRBJ2-1, with a tentative D call TRBD2 (5 bases). The CDR3 consists of 17 residues. CDR1 SGHTA and CDR2 FQGNSA come from the germline V gene. V lost 5 bases, J lost 2 bases, and 19 bases lay in between. CDR3 sequence (DNA): TGTGCCAGCAGCAGCCCATGGCGGGCCCACCCCTACAATGAGCAGTTCTTC. It codes for CASSSPWRAHPYNEQFF.

This clonotype was counted only a few times. The V call is TRBV18, the J call TRBJ1-1, with 10 nucleotides matching TRBD1. Trimming removed 4 bases from V and 6 bases from J; junction bases left unmatched: 8. Germline loops: CDR1 KGHSH, CDR2 LQKENI. The CDR3 contains 15 residues. The CDR3 nucleotides read TGTGCCAGCTCACTCAACCCGACAGGGGGCCCTGAAGCTTTCTTT. Its translation: CASSLNPTGGPEAFF.

A single count supports this clonotype. V and J are TRBV20-1 and TRBJ2-3; 7 nucleotides agree with TRBD1. This CDR3 is 16 amino acids long. Losses at the gene ends were 6 bases for V and 0 bases for J; bases not matched to a gene: 12. Germline CDR1 is DFQATT and CDR2 is SNEGSKA (reference sequence). The CDR3 DNA reads TGCAGTGCACTACCGACAGGGCTAATCAGCACAGATACGCAGTATTTT. It encodes CSALPTGLISTDTQYF.

Only a few counts were recorded for this clonotype. The chain couples TRBV20-1 to TRBJ2-2; 7 nucleotides line up with TRBD2. From germline, CDR1 is DFQATT and CDR2 SNEGSKA (reference sequence). The CDR3 has 15 residues. J gave up 1 base and V 6 bases, and 8 bases lay outside the gene matches. The DNA of the CDR3 is TGCAGTGCCGCCCCCCAGCGGGGGAACACCGGGGAGCTGTTTTTT. Translated, it gives CSAAPQRGNTGELFF.

J is TRBJ2-2 and V is TRBV11-3; D call uncertain. Trimming cost V 0 bases and J 7 bases, with 6 bases left between them. This CDR3 region has 13 residues. The germline V gene encodes CDR1 SGHNT and CDR2 YENEEA. The CDR3 region is CASSLDAVGELFF. CDR3 in DNA: TGTGCCAGCAGCTTAGACGCTGTCGGGGAGCTGTTTTTT.

CDR3 sequence (DNA): TGTGCCAGCAGCCAACGGAGTAACACTGAAGCTTTCTTT. It encodes CASSQRSNTEAFF. The J gene is TRBJ1-1, the V gene TRBV7-2; the D is unclear. Trimming cost V 5 bases and J 2 bases, with 9 bases left between them. Germline CDR1 SGHTA, CDR2 FQGNSA. The CDR3 is 13 amino acids.

This clonotype was recorded a few times. The chain recombines TRBV20-1 with TRBJ2-1, with a weak D call TRBD2 (6 bases). The CDR3 runs 14 residues. Trimming removed 6 bases from V and 0 bases from J, with 12 bases in between. Germline CDR1 DFQATT, CDR2 SNEGSKA (reference sequence). The CDR3 DNA is TGCAGTGCAGAGAAGACTAGCTCCTACAATGAGCAGTTCTTC. Amino acid sequence: CSAEKTSSYNEQFF.

The chain couples TRBV5-6 to TRBJ2-7; perhaps D is TRBD1 or TRBD2 (5 bases each). Germline CDR1 reads SGHDT; CDR2 reads YYEEEE. CDR3 length: 14 residues. V was shortened by 4 bases and J by 0 bases, with 11 bases between the two germline ends. In nucleotides, the CDR3 is TGTGCCAGCAGCGGTGGGACCTACTCCTACGAGCAGTACTTC. Amino acid sequence: CASSGGTYSYEQYF.

In this sample, this clonotype turned up a few times. This chain uses TRBV6-5 with TRBJ2-2; 8 bases agree with TRBD2. The CDR3 covers 15 residues. The germline V gene encodes CDR1 MNHEY and CDR2 SVGAGI. V lost 4 bases, J lost 4 bases, and 5 bases stayed unmatched. CDR3 nucleotides: TGTGCCAGCAGTTCGCGGACTAGCCTCACCGGGGAGCTGTTTTTT. Translated, it gives CASSSRTSLTGELFF.

The chain recombines TRBV6-4 with TRBJ2-3; TRBD2 aligns across 16 bases. CDR3 size: 17 residues. The V gene end was trimmed by 3 bases and the J gene end by 4 bases; junction bases not matched to a gene: 4. CDR1 and CDR2 from the germline V gene are MRHNA and SNTAGT. CDR3 residues: CASSDGTSGGGADTQYF. CDR3 coding DNA: TGTGCCAGCAGTGATGGGACTAGCGGGGGGGGCGCAGATACGCAGTATTTT.

This clonotype occurred a few times. The genes are TRBV3-1 and TRBJ2-7; D is undetermined. The germline gives CDR1 LGHDT, CDR2 YNNKEL (reference sequence). With 2 bases removed from V and 2 bases from J, the gap between germline ends came to 7 bases. The CDR3 is 13 amino acids. CDR3 sequence (DNA): TGTGCCAGCAGCCAACTGGGAACCTACGAGCAGTACTTC. The encoded protein is CASSQLGTYEQYF.